Below are 11 T cell receptor beta chains sequenced from a single sample in a study of blood T cells in healthy people across ages. Primers used in a second PCR of roughly 7 to 12 cycles were a sample-barcoded 5' primer and a J-beta primer mix. TCRdb independently ran MiXCR on the 5' RACE reads; one entry per CDR3 protein. The sample yields around 600,000 distinct CDR3 sequences, more than 45% seen once. The sample consisted of blood. All receptors derive from an older man in good health.

This chain connects TRBV28 to TRBJ2-1; maybe TRBD2 (5 bases). Trimming stripped 5 bases from V and 7 bases from J, with 18 bases between. Germline V lookup: CDR1 MDHEN, CDR2 SYDVKM. The CDR3 length is 15 residues. The CDR3 sequence: CASSPNRDYANEQFF. The CDR3 nucleotides read TGTGCCAGCAGTCCTAACCGAGACTACGCAAATGAGCAGTTCTTC.

This sequence joins TRBV12-3 or TRBV12-4 and TRBJ1-5, with D possibly matching TRBD1 (5 bases). The CDR3 length is 14 residues. Trimming removed 3 bases at V and 7 bases at J, with 13 bases between. CDR3 residues: CASSLAGYGQPQHF. DNA for the CDR3: TGTGCCAGCAGTTTGGCAGGGTACGGACAGCCCCAGCATTTT.

In this sample, this clonotype turned up many times. The CDR3 DNA sequence: TGTGCCAGCAGTTACCGAGACAGTTTCAATCAGCCCCAGCATTTT. Translating gives CASSYRDSFNQPQHF. The J gene is TRBJ1-5, the V gene TRBV6-6, with a possible D match to TRBD1 (5 bases). Germline V CDR1 and CDR2: MNHNY, SVGAGI (reference sequence). With 2 bases removed from V and 3 bases from J, the gap between germline ends came to 11 bases. The CDR3 is 15 residues long.

Turning to this clonotype: Possible read error: a much larger clone is one base away. This sequence joins TRBV6-5 and TRBJ1-2; the match to TRBD1 covers 9 bases. The CDR3 consists of 15 residues. Trimming took 7 bases from V and 4 from J; bases not matched to a gene: 10. CDR1 and CDR2 (germline): MNHEY, SVGAGI. The CDR3 here is CASTLGQGVGYGYTF. DNA for the CDR3: TGTGCCAGCACCCTGGGACAGGGAGTTGGCTATGGCTACACCTTC.

This clonotype was recorded a few times. V and J are TRBV20-1 and TRBJ1-4, with D tentatively TRBD1 (5 bases). Germline loops: CDR1 DFQATT, CDR2 SNEGSKA (reference sequence). CDR3 length equals 15 residues. V was clipped by 0 bases and J by 7 bases, with 15 bases between them. CDR3 sequence: CSARDWGSLSEKLFF. The CDR3 bases are TGCAGTGCTAGAGACTGGGGCTCTCTTAGTGAAAAACTGTTTTTT.

This clonotype was found a few times. This sequence joins TRBV29-1 and TRBJ1-2; 7 bases line up with TRBD1. Germline V CDR1 and CDR2: SQVTM, ANQGSEA. V was clipped by 4 bases and J by 1 base; unmatched bases: 3. This CDR3 contains 13 residues. The CDR3 spells CSVVGDSNYGYTF. CDR3 bases: TGCAGCGTTGTGGGGGACAGTAACTATGGCTACACCTTC.

This sequence joins TRBV20-1 and TRBJ2-7, with D perhaps being TRBD1 or TRBD2 (6 bases each). Trimming took off 6 bases at V and 3 bases at J, with 15 bases between the two ends. The CDR3 has 13 residues. The germline CDR1 and CDR2 sequences are DFQATT and SNEGSKA (reference sequence). The CDR3 DNA sequence: TGCAGTGCACGAACGGGGGCAGTCTACGAGCAGTACTTC. It yields the protein CSARTGAVYEQYF.

CDR3 sequence: CSAREPGSNEGYTF. The DNA of the CDR3 is TGCAGTGCTAGAGAGCCAGGGTCCAACGAAGGCTACACCTTC. The rearrangement links TRBV20-1 to TRBJ1-2; weak D call: TRBD1 (5 bases). Trimming pared 0 bases from V and 8 bases from J, leaving 16 bases between. This CDR3 comprises 14 residues. The germline V gene encodes CDR1 DFQATT and CDR2 SNEGSKA (reference sequence).

About this clonotype itself: This may be a read error, as it is one base from a much larger clone. CDR3 in DNA: TGTGCCATCAGTGCCGCGATAGCGGCTAAATCAGAGACCCAGTACTTC. Its translation: CAISAAIAAKSETQYF. This chain uses TRBV10-3 with TRBJ2-7, with D possibly matching TRBD2 (6 bases). The DNA matches TRBJ2-5 better at its end, which makes the J call doubtful. CDR1 and CDR2 (germline): ENHRY, SYGVKD. CDR3 length: 16 residues.

The chain carries TRBV11-2 and TRBJ2-5; possible D gene TRBD1, 6 bases. V was cut by 3 bases and J by 11 bases, with 16 bases left in between. The CDR3 is made up of 13 amino acids. Per the germline V gene, CDR1 is SGHAT and CDR2 is FQNNGV. CDR3 in amino acids: CASSFTGLNEQYF. CDR3 sequence (DNA): TGTGCCAGCAGCTTTACAGGGTTGAATGAGCAGTACTTC.

The chain joins TRBV9 to TRBJ2-1; TRBD1 might be the D (6 bases). Germline CDR1 reads SGDLS; CDR2 reads YYNGEE. CDR3 size: 15 residues. Trimming took off 4 bases at V and 1 base at J, with 12 bases between the two ends. As DNA, the CDR3 is TGTGCCAGCAGCCCCCGGACAGCTTCCTACAATGAGCAGTTCTTC. Its protein product is CASSPRTASYNEQFF.